The present entry profiles one T cell receptor beta chain with its context. Other DNA sequences in the same sample also yield this CDR3. The PCR contained 60 Vbeta and 13 Jbeta primers. Sequencing was performed with immunoSEQ multiplex PCR; in TCRdb, only in-frame clones are kept and a portion is missing. The table records over 150,000 clones, around 69% of them present only once. This sample stems from a study of cytomegalovirus exposure and HLA in healthy donors. Germline V CDR1 and CDR2: SGHRS, YFSETQ. The CDR3 sequence is 15 residues long. V shed 4 bases and J shed 2 bases, with 12 bases lying between them.

The sequencing input was PBMCs. The rearrangement joins TRBV5-1 to TRBJ2-2; D call uncertain. The clonotype originates from a man aged 55 to 70 in good health and CMV-seronegative. Written as DNA, the CDR3 is TGCGCCAGCAGCGAGTCTACAGAAAACACCGGGGAGCTGTTTTTT. Translating it yields CASSESTENTGELFF.